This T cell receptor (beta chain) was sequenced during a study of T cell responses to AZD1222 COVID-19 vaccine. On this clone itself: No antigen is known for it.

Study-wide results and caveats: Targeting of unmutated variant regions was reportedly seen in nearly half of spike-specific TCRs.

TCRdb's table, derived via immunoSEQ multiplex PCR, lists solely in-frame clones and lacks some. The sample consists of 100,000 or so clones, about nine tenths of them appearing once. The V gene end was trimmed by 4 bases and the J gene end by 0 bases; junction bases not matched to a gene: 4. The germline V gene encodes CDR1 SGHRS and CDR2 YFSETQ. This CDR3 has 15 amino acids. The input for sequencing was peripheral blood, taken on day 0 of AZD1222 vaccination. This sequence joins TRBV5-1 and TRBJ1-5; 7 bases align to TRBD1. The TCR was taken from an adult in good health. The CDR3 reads CASSVGTASNQPQHF. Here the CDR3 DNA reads TGCGCCAGCAGCGTAGGGACAGCTAGCAATCAGCCCCAGCATTTT. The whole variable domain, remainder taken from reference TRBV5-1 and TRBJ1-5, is KAGVTQTPRYLIKTRGQQVTLSCSPISGHRSVSWYQQTPGQGLQFLFEYFSETQRNKGNFPGRFSGRQFSNSRSEMNVSTLELGDSALYLCASSVGTASNQPQHFGDGTRLSIL.